Detailed here is one TCR beta chain. Its target is unknown. The sample belongs to a study of neoadjuvant anti-PD-1 for oral cavity cancer. Study-level points and caveats: Only three patients per response group were TCR-analyzed; validation needed.

Time point in this sample: after neoadjuvant nivolumab, at surgical resection. Libraries were prepared by immunoSEQ multiplex PCR; TCRdb keeps only in-frame clonotypes and omits some of them. The sample yields approximately 13,000 clones, about 74% seen once. CDR1 and CDR2 from the germline V gene are MNHNS and SASEGT. This CDR3 comprises 16 residues. V was clipped by 0 bases and J by 6 bases, with 16 bases between them. The rearrangement uses TRBV6-1 and TRBJ2-3, with a possible D match to TRBD2 (5 bases). This clonotype was obtained from a person aged 35-79 years with oral cavity squamous cell carcinoma. Specimen: PBMCs, collected after nivolumab (anti-PD-1) treatment. This CDR3 is CASSEATSLASDTQYF. As DNA, the CDR3 is TGTGCCAGCAGTGAAGCGACCTCTCTAGCTAGTGATACGCAGTATTTT.